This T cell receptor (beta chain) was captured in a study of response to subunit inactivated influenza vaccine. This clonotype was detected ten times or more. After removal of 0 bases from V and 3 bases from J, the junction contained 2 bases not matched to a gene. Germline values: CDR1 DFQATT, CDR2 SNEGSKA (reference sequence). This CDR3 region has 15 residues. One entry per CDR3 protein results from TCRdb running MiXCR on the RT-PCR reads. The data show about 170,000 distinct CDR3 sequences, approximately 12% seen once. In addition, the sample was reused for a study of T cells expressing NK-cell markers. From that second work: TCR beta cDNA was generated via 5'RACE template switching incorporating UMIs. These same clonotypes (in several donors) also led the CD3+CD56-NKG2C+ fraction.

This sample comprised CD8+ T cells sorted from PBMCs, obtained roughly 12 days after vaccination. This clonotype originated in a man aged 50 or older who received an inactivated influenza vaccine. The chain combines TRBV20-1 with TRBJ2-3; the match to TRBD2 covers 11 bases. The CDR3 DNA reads TGCAGTGCTAGAGAACTAGCGGGAGCAACAGATACGCAGTATTTT. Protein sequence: CSARELAGATDTQYF.